This record covers a single TCR beta chain. A few counts support this clone. Its antigen specificity is not known. Base qualities are missing; no much larger clone stands one base away. All of the isolated RNA was reverse transcribed with the High Capacity cDNA Reverse Transcription Kit, so expressed TCRB transcripts were sequenced. Naive, central memory and regulatory T cell samples underwent deep immunoSEQ sequencing, averaging around 3.7 million total reads per sample. Sorted cells were lysed in RLT buffer, and RNA was extracted using DNase-treated RNeasy Micro or Mini kits according to cell number. To prevent cross-contamination, each cell subset was processed individually, whereas patient and healthy donor samples were processed jointly. TCRB sequences were amplified from cDNA with the immunoSEQ multiplex PCR, producing 87-bp fragments spanning the CDR3 region. Amplicons were sequenced on the Illumina HiSeq platform. The original pipeline was this. PCR bias was corrected computationally using synthetic template baselines, and reads within Hamming distance 2 were collapsed, with unmergeable singletons discarded. Reads were aligned to IMGT to assign V, D and J genes, CDR3 length, and insertions or deletions at six rearrangement sites. Within each subset, clonotype counts were normalized to the number of sorted cells before true diversity and Gini coefficients were calculated with the tcR R package. The overlap coefficient, calculated on TCRB nucleotide sequences, was used to measure repertoire sharing. TCRdb holds this immuneACCESS table with in-frame rearrangements only. Some clones are missing; in checked studies, unresolved V genes explain under half, and the rest has no known cause. D and trimming were read from the DNA, whereas the V and J calls and clone size are those reported in that table. Across this sample there are around 150,000 clones, with approximately 8.1% seen only once. The ten largest clones capture almost 0.65% of the sample.

This specimen comes from a study of beta chain features in type 1 diabetes (dated by TCRdb to the late 2010s). Describing the broader study: No differences in mean age, gender distribution, total cell number or subset yield were found between patients and healthy donors. A total of roughly 100 million sorted cells were examined across all samples, and the number of cells per subset was strongly correlated with RNA yield. The study compared TCRB repertoires of sorted circulating CD4+ T cell subsets between recently diagnosed type 1 diabetes patients and matched healthy donors. Regulatory and stem cell-like memory subsets were obtained from only 8 patients and about eight healthy donors, while naive and central memory subsets were obtained from all 30 or so donors. Results the study describes overall, beyond this receptor: At VDJ recombination sites, type 1 diabetes patients had fewer insertions and more deleted nucleotides, which implies abnormalities in thymic rearrangement. Naive, central memory and regulatory TCRB repertoires appeared to be more similar among patients than among healthy donors. Type 1 diabetes patients showed a moderate but significant shortening of TCRB CDR3 length in all four CD4+ subsets. Shorter templates might be favored by PCR, yet because patient and control samples were amplified and corrected together, any such skew would affect both groups equally. Because the HLA sub-analyses included only small numbers of individuals, any influence of HLA type on TCRB rearrangement was left unresolved. Sequencing cDNA rather than genomic DNA could over-represent highly expressing activated cells, although activation and CD3 levels did not differ between groups.

Trimming removed 3 bases from V and 4 bases from J, leaving 9 bases between the germline ends. From the cysteine up to the phenylalanine, the CDR3 has a length of 13 residues. Solely the CDR3 DNA is kept, with 39 bases framed from the first base. Looking up the germline V gene (reference sequence) yields CDR1 SEHNR and CDR2 FQNEAQ. Each donor gave one peripheral blood draw, about 110 mL on average, collected into heparinised tubes. A BD FACSAria II was used to sort naive, central memory, regulatory and stem cell-like memory CD4+ T cells with a panel that included CD45RO, CCR7, CD25, CD127, CD95 and CD27. All sorted populations exceeded 98% purity. PBMCs were isolated immediately by Lymphoprep density gradient centrifugation and stained directly without culture. Samples were stained and sorted in pairs, with one healthy donor and one patient per experiment, so that batch effects were minimized.

The specimen was central memory CD4+ T cells from blood. The chain is encoded by TRBV7-9 joined to TRBJ2-5; the D region possibly corresponds to TRBD1 (6 bases align). This clonotype originated in a young man in good health. At the DNA level, the sequence is TGTGCCAGCAGCTTGGACAGCGGAGAGACCCAGTACTTC. Translation gives CASSLDSGETQYF.